The clone carrying this TCR beta chain was seen at least ten times. What it binds is not known. These data originate in a study of T cells after yellow fever vaccination. Each CDR3 protein gets one entry after TCRdb re-called the 5' RACE reads with MiXCR. The table lists about 220,000 distinct CDR3 sequences, 2.5% to 3.5% of them singletons, with 3.2% in the top ten. With V trimmed by 0 bases and J by 4 bases, 6 bases remained unmatched. Germline CDR1 LGHNA, CDR2 YNFKEQ. The CDR3 length is 16 residues. Findings of the study overall: FACS-sorted repertoires could contain abundant clonotypes contaminating from the bulk population.

Here the sequenced sample was CD4+ T cells sorted from PBMCs, taken 10 days after the yellow fever booster vaccination. The sequence came from a young man who received the YFV17D yellow fever vaccine. The rearrangement links TRBV4-2 to TRBJ2-1, with 7 positions matching TRBD2. DNA for the CDR3: TGTGCCAGCAGCCAAGATGACGGGGGGACGTACAATGAGCAGTTCTTC. Translating it yields CASSQDDGGTYNEQFF.